Only a few counts were recorded for the clone carrying this TCR beta chain. The authors built TCR beta libraries using iRepertoire HTBI primers and Arm-PCR of CDR3 regions. Each CDR3 protein is one row after TCRdb ran MiXCR on the multiplex PCR reads. The profile covers more than 400,000 distinct CDR3 sequences, with about 17% appearing a single time and 12% taken by the ten largest. Time point: newly diagnosed GD, antithyroid drugs for less than 3 months. Generation of the TCR library employed RNA extracted from PBMCs. Diagnosis followed American Thyroid Association guidelines for Graves' disease. An endocrinology department in Xi'an, China, supplied the patients. These data originate in a study of regulatory T cells in long-lasting Graves disease. These data also featured in a second study, about T cells in Graves' hyperthyroidism and ophthalmopathy. That source adds: Stable Graves' hyperthyroidism denoted no ophthalmopathy progression over 18 months. The study used the HTBI primer set for a first-round RT-PCR of the TCR CDR3.

The sequence came from a man aged 35-49 years with Graves disease. The sequencing here drew on peripheral blood mononuclear cells (PBMCs), taken at new diagnosis, from a patient treated with antithyroid drugs.

The CDR3 DNA follows: TGTGCCAGCAGCCCGGAGGGAGGGTTACTGTTTTTT. Its translation: CASSPEGGLLFF. J is TRBJ1-4 and V is TRBV7-9; D is unresolved. V lost 5 bases and J lost 13, with 14 bases in between. Germline-derived CDR1 and CDR2 are SEHNR and FQNEAQ (reference sequence). The CDR3 loop spans 12 amino acids. The complete variable domain, with remaining parts taken from reference TRBV7-9 and TRBJ1-4, reads DTGVSQNPRHKITKRGQNVTFRCDPISEHNRLYWYRQTLGQGPEFLTYFQNEAQLEKSRLLSDRFSAERPKGSFSTLEIQRTEQGDSAMYLCASSPEGGLLFFGSGTQLSVL.